The sequence of this T cell receptor (beta chain) was determined in a study of T cell repertoires in cytomegalovirus infection. About the research overall: It was the public TCR beta signatures that indicated both CMV infection and matching HLA type.

CDR1 is DFQATT and CDR2 is SNEGSKA in the germline V gene (reference sequence). This CDR3 is 13 amino acids long. The V gene end was trimmed by 7 bases and the J gene end by 4 bases; junction bases not matched to a gene: 8. This clonotype was seen a few times. From the reads, TCRdb called clonotypes with MiXCR, one entry per CDR3 protein. The sample has fewer than 200,000 distinct CDR3 sequences, about a tenth seen once. The sequenced sample was PBMCs. The clonotype originates from a human donor in good health (CMV status not recorded). Some clones in this sample may be carry-over from other donors' samples. The V call is TRBV20-1, the J call TRBJ1-1, with TRBD1 matching 8 bases. The chain's CDR3 is CSVRHRGSTEAFF. CDR3 nucleotides: TGCAGTGTCAGGCACAGGGGGAGCACTGAAGCTTTCTTT.